This T cell receptor (beta chain) was sequenced for a study of lymphopenia after photon versus proton radiotherapy. Study findings and constraints: Proton therapy kept repertoires fairly stable, unlike photons, which gained effector/memory cells. In patients who died, overall survival fell as post-nadir TCR diversity dropped more. Post-nadir diversity loss with photons came from oligoclonal expansion, particularly CD8+ Temra cells.

Germline V gene lookup returns CDR1 SGHTS and CDR2 YDEGEE. Trimming pared 0 bases from V and 7 bases from J, leaving 16 bases between. This CDR3 comprises 16 residues. Generated by immunoSEQ multiplex PCR, the TCRdb table keeps only in-frame clones and is missing some. The sample shows tens of thousands of clones, 70% to 90% of them seen only once. A word on this clone: What it binds is not known.

This specimen consisted of peripheral blood, obtained from a patient treated with photon-based radiotherapy. The sequence was collected from a man in his forties with gastric cancer. This chain uses TRBV5-8 with TRBJ1-4; a possible D gene is TRBD1 (5 bases). The CDR3 DNA reads as TGTGCCAGCAGCTTGGGTTCAGGGTCCCCGGCTGAAAAACTGTTTTTT. This codes for CASSLGSGSPAEKLFF.